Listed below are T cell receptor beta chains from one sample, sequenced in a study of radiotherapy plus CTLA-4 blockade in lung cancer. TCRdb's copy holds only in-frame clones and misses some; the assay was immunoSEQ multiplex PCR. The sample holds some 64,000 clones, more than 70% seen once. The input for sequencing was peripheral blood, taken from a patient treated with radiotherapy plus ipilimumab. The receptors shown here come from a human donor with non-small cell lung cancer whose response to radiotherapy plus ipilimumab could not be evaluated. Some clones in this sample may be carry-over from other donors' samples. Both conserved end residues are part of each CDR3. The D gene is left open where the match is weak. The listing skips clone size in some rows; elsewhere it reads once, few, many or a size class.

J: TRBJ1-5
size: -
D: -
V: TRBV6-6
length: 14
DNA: TGTGCCAGCAGTCTTCAGGGGATCAGGCAGCCCCAGCATTTT
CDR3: CASSLQGIRQPQHF

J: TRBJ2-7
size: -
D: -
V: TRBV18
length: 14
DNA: TGTGCCAGCTCACCAGGAGGGAGCTCCTACGAGCAGTACTTC
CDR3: CASSPGGSSYEQYF

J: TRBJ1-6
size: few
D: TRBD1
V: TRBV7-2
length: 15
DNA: TGTGCCAGCAGAGGACAGGGGGTTTCTTCGTTACCCCTCCACTTT
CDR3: CASRGQGVSSLPLHF

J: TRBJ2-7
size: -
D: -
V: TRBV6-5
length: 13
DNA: TGTGCCACCGCTACCGCTCGATCCTACGAGCAGTACTTC
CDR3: CATATARSYEQYF

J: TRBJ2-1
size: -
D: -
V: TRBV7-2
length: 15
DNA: TGTGCCAGCAGCGATCAACAGAGCTCCTACAATGAGCAGTTCTTC
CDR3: CASSDQQSSYNEQFF

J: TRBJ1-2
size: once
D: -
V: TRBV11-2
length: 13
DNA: TGTGCCAGCACCAGGGGTGTGCGGGAGGGCTACACCTTC
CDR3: CASTRGVREGYTF

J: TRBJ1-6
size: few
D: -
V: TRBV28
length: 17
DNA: TGTGCCAGCAGTTTAGAGTTCCAGGGCTCCTATAATTCACCCCTCCACTTT
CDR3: CASSLEFQGSYNSPLHF

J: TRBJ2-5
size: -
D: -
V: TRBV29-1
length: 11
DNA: TGCAGCGTTGGGACAGCAGAGACCCAGTACTTC
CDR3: CSVGTAETQYF

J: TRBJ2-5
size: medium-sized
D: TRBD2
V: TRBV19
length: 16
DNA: TGTGCCAGTAGTATAGGAAGCGGGGGGCCAAAAGGGACCCAGTACTTC
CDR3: CASSIGSGGPKGTQYF

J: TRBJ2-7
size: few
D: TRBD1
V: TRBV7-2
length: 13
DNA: TGTGCCAGCAGCTGGACAGGCTCTACGGCGCAGTACTTC
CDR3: CASSWTGSTAQYF

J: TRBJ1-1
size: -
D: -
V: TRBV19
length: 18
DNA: TGTGCCAGTAGTATCGTGATTTGGGGATCGGACAGCTTCACTGAAGCTTTCTTT
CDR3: CASSIVIWGSDSFTEAFF

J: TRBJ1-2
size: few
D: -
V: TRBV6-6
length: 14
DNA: TGTGCCAGCATCAACGGAGGGATCAACTATGGCTACACCTTC
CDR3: CASINGGINYGYTF

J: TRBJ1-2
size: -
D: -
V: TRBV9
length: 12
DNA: TGTGCCAGCAGCGCCGACTTCTATGGCTACACCTTC
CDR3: CASSADFYGYTF

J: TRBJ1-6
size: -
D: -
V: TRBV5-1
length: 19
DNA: TGCGCCAGCAGCTTGGAATATCCGGGAGGGAGCTCCTATAATTCACCCCTCCACTTT
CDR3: CASSLEYPGGSSYNSPLHF

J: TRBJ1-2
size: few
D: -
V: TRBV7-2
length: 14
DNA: TGTGCCAGCAGCTTATCGGACGGGAGCTATGGCTACACCTTC
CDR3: CASSLSDGSYGYTF

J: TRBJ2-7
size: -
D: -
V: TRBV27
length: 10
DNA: TGTGCCAGCGGCCTCTACGAGCAGTACTTC
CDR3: CASGLYEQYF

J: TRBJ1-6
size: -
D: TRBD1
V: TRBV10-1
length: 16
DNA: TGCGCCAGCAGGCGGGACAGGGGGTTTTATAATTCACCCCTCCACTTT
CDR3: CASRRDRGFYNSPLHF

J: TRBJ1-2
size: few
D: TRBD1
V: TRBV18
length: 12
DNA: TGTGCCAGCTCACAGACAGGGGACGGCTACACCTTC
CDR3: CASSQTGDGYTF

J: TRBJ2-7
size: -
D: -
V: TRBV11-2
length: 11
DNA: TGTGCCAGCAGCCCGGGGTACGAGCAGTACTTC
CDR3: CASSPGYEQYF

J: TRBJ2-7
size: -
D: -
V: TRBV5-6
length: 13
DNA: TGTGCCAGCAGCTTGATACTAGCAAGCGAGCAGTACTTC
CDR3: CASSLILASEQYF

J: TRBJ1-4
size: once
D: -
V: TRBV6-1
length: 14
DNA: TGTGCCAGCAGGGCGGAGGGGAGAGTCGAAAAACTGTTTTTT
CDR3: CASRAEGRVEKLFF

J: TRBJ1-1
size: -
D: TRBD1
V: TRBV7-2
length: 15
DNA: TGTGCCAGCAGCTTAACAGGGGGAGTGAACACTGAAGCTTTCTTT
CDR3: CASSLTGGVNTEAFF

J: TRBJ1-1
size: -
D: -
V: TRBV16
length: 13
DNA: TGTGCCAGCAGCCAATCGGAAGCCTCGAGGGCTTTCTTT
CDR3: CASSQSEASRAFF

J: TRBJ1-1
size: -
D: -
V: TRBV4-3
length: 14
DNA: TGCGCCAGCAGCGAAGACAGGAGGGGCACTGAAGCTTTCTTT
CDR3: CASSEDRRGTEAFF

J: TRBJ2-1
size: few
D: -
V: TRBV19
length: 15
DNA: TGTGCCAGTAGTATGGGGCCGGCCCCTCTCAATGAGCAGTTCTTC
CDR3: CASSMGPAPLNEQFF

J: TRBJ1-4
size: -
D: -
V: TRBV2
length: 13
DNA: TGTGCCAGCAGCTTGACTAGTTATGAAAAACTGTTTTTT
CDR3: CASSLTSYEKLFF

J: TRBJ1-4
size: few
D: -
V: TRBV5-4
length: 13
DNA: TGTGCCAGCAGCTTGGACAGAAACGAAAAACTGTTTTTT
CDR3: CASSLDRNEKLFF

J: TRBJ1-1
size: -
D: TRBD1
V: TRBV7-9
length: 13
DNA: TGTGCCAGCAGCGGGACAGGGACGACTGAAGCTTTCTTT
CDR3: CASSGTGTTEAFF

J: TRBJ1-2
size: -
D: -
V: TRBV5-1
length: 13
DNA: TGCGCCAGCAGCTTTACAGGACCTCAAGGCTACACCTTC
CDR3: CASSFTGPQGYTF

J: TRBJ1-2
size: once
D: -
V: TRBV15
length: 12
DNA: TGTGCCACCAGCAGGGCCCCCTATGGCTACACCTTC
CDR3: CATSRAPYGYTF

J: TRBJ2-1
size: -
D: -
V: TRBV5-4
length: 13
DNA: TGTGCCAGCAGTTTGCCAGGGGTCAATGAGCAGTTCTTC
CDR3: CASSLPGVNEQFF

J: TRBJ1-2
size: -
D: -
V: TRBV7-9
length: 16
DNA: TGTGCCAGCAGCCAACAGAACAGGGAGAGTAGGTATGGCTACACCTTC
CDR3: CASSQQNRESRYGYTF

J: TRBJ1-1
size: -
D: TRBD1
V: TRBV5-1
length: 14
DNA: TGCGCCAGCAGCGCCATACAGGGGTGGGCTGAAGCTTTCTTT
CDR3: CASSAIQGWAEAFF

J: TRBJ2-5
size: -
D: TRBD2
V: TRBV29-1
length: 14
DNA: TGCAGCGTTAGCAGCGGGGGGGACCAAGAGACCCAGTACTTC
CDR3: CSVSSGGDQETQYF

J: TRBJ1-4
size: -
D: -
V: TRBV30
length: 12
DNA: TGTGCCTGGAGCTTCGTGAGAGAAAAACTGTTTTTT
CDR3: CAWSFVREKLFF

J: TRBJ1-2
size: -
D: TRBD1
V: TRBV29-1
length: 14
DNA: TGCAGCACCGCCGGGACAGGGAACCCCTATGGCTACACCTTC
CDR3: CSTAGTGNPYGYTF

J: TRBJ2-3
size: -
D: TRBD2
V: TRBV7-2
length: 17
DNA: TGTGCCAGCAGCTTAGGAGCGGGGGGCGGGGGCACAGATACGCAGTATTTT
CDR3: CASSLGAGGGGTDTQYF

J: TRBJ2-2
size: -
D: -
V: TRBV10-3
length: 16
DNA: TGTGCCATCAGTGAGTTGGAGGGGGCAGAGACCGGGGAGCTGTTTTTT
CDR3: CAISELEGAETGELFF

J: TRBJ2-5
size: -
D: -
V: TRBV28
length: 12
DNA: TGTGCCAGCAGTTCCCCGGGACAAATGAAGTACTTC
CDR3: CASSSPGQMKYF

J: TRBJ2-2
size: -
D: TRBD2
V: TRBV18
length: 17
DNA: TGTGCCAGCTCACCACCGAGCGGGGGGGCCAGAGCCGGGGAGCTGTTTTTT
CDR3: CASSPPSGGARAGELFF

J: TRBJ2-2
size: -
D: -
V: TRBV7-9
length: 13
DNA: TGTGCCAGCAGGGGGCACATGACCGGGGAGCTGTTTTTT
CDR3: CASRGHMTGELFF

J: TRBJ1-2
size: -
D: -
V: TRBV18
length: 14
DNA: TGTGCCAGCTCATTGCAGGGGAAGGACTATGGCTACACCTTC
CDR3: CASSLQGKDYGYTF

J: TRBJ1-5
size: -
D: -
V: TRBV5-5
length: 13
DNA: TGTGCCAGCAGCTGGGCCCCGGGGGAGCCCCAGCATTTT
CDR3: CASSWAPGEPQHF

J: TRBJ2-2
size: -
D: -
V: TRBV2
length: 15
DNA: TGTGCCAGCAGTGTCCACTCCGCGAACACCGGGGAGCTGTTTTTT
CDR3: CASSVHSANTGELFF

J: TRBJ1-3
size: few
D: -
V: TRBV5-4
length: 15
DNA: TGTGCCAGCAGCTTGGACCAAGGGAGGGGAAACACCATATATTTT
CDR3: CASSLDQGRGNTIYF

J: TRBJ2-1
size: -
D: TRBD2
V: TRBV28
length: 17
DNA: TGTGCCAGCAGTGGCCGGGGACTAGCGGGGGGGCTAAGAGAGCAGTTCTTC
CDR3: CASSGRGLAGGLREQFF

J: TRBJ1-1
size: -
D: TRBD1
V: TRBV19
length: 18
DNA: TGTGCCAGTAGTATCCCTACTTATCCGGGACAGGGGATGGCTGAAGCTTTCTTT
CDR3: CASSIPTYPGQGMAEAFF

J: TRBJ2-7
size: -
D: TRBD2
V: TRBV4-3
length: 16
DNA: TGCGCCAGCAGCCAAGCCCAGGGACTAGCGGAATACGAGCAGTACTTC
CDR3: CASSQAQGLAEYEQYF

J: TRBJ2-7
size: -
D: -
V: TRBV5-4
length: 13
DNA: TGTGCCAGCAGCTGGATCGACAGCTACGAGCAGTACTTC
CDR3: CASSWIDSYEQYF

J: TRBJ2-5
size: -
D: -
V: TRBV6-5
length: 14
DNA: TGTGCCAGCAGTTACTTTGGACAGCAAGAGACCCAGTACTTC
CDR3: CASSYFGQQETQYF

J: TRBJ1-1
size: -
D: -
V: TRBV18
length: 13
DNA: TGTGCCAGCACGAAAGAAATGGGCAGTGAAGCTTTCTTT
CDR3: CASTKEMGSEAFF

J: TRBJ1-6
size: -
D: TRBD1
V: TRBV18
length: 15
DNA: TGTGCCAGCTCACCCGGACAGGGAAGGAATTCACCCCTCCACTTT
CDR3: CASSPGQGRNSPLHF